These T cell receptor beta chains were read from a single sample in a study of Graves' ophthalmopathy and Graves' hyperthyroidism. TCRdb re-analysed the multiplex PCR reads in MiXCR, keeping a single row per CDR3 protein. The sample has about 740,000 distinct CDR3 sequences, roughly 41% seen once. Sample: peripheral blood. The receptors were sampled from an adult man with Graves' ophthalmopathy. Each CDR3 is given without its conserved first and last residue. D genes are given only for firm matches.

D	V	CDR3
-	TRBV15	ATSRDNSEAYEQY
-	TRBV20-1	SARVRENPVGYGYT
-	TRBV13	ASSLVGAPQH
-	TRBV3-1	ASNLQVNTEAF
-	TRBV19	ASNIAVTGELF
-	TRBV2	ASGGARNGYT
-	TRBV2	ASSLPGPRETQY
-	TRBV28	ASSYYRDNEQY
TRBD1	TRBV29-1	SVAKDRGVSTEAF
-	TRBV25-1	ASSSDGVRYGYT
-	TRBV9	ASSVATSPGNTIY
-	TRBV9	ASSAVGLPSYNSPLH
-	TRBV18	ASSPRPGSDGTQY
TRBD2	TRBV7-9	ASSPYSGSNEQY
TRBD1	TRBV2	ASRADRGHQPQH
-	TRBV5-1	ASSSGAGANVLT
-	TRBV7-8	ASSFSKGHEQY
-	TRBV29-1	SAQESGNEKLF
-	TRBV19	ACSGDGSYGYT
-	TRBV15	ATSRDKAWGRDYEQY
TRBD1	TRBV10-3	AISEADRDYGYT
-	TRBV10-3	AISPGRDSPLH
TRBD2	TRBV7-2	ASSFQREKTGELF
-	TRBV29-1	SVGLIGTPVGEAF
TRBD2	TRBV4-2	ASRTSGVNTGELF
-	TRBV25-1	ASSLFSNSPLH
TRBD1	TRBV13	ASSQTGLQLF